Each of the 10 T cell receptor beta chains below was sequenced from the same sample in a study of T cell changes during pregnancy in multiple sclerosis. Generated by immunoSEQ multiplex PCR, the TCRdb table keeps only in-frame clones and is missing some. Of about 92,000 clones listed, over 80% are singletons. This material consisted of peripheral blood, taken in the first trimester of pregnancy. Receptors originate from a female donor with multiple sclerosis, enrolled in a pregnancy study.

This clone was observed a handful of times. The V call is TRBV5-1, the J call TRBJ1-5; D is perhaps TRBD1 (6 bases). The CDR3 loop spans 15 amino acids. Looked up from germline, CDR1 is SGHRS and CDR2 is YFSETQ. V lost 3 bases and J lost 1, with 11 bases in between. The CDR3 bases are TGCGCCAGCAGCTCAGGGGTCGGGAGCAATCAGCCCCAGCATTTT. The encoded protein is CASSSGVGSNQPQHF. The complete variable domain, with remaining parts taken from reference TRBV5-1 and TRBJ1-5, reads KAGVTQTPRYLIKTRGQQVTLSCSPISGHRSVSWYQQTPGQGLQFLFEYFSETQRNKGNFPGRFSGRQFSNSRSEMNVSTLELGDSALYLCASSSGVGSNQPQHFGDGTRLSIL.

This clone was seen a single time. The CDR3 region is CASSLGREGPSNYGYTF. CDR3 DNA sequence: TGTGCCAGCAGCTTAGGGCGAGAGGGCCCTTCTAACTATGGCTACACCTTC. This rearrangement joins TRBV7-8 to TRBJ1-2; D ambiguous. Germline lookup yields CDR1 SGHVS and CDR2 FQNEAQ. Trimming left V 1 base short and J 0 bases short, with 15 bases between. The CDR3 is made up of 17 amino acids.

V and J are TRBV13 and TRBJ1-4; D is ambiguous. Germline V CDR1 and CDR2: PRHDT, FYEKMQ (reference sequence). This CDR3 is 17 amino acids long. Trimming removed 5 bases at V and 7 bases at J, with 23 bases between. CDR3 sequence reads: CASSPAGPLGRSEKLFF. DNA of the CDR3: TGTGCCAGCAGCCCAGCCGGCCCTTTGGGGAGGAGTGAAAAACTGTTTTTT.

The genes are TRBV4-1 and TRBJ2-1; tentative D call: TRBD2 (5 bases). This CDR3 is 17 amino acids long. Germline lookup yields CDR1 MGHRA and CDR2 YSYEKL. Trimming removed 0 bases at V and 2 bases at J, with 14 bases between. For the CDR3, the DNA is TGCGCCAGCAGCCAAGAAGATCATGCGGGCCCCTACAATGAGCAGTTCTTC. Translation: CASSQEDHAGPYNEQFF.

This clone has only a few counts. The V gene is TRBV2, the J gene TRBJ1-5, with TRBD1 identical over 9 bases. The CDR3 has 14 amino acids. Per the germline V gene, CDR1 is SNHLY and CDR2 is FYNNEI. V trimming: 7 bases; J trimming: 5 bases; junction bases outside the gene matches: 6. The CDR3 DNA reads TGTGCCAGCAACTTGGGACAGGGTGATCAGCCCCAGCATTTT. Protein: CASNLGQGDQPQHF.

This chain joins TRBV18 and TRBJ2-5; D remains unclear. This CDR3 spans 15 amino acids. Germline-derived CDR1 and CDR2 are KGHSH and LQKENI. Trimming shortened V by 0 bases and J by 2 bases, and 10 bases separated the two germline ends. CDR3 sequence reads: CASSPPSRPQETQYF. CDR3 DNA sequence: TGTGCCAGCTCACCACCTTCGCGCCCGCAAGAGACCCAGTACTTC. Full variable domain (rest looked up from reference TRBV18 and TRBJ2-5): NAGVMQNPRHLVRRRGQEARLRCSPMKGHSHVYWYRQLPEEGLKFMVYLQKENIIDESGMPKERFSAEFPKEGPSILRIQQVVRGDSAAYFCASSPPSRPQETQYFGPGTRLLVL.

This chain joins TRBV29-1 and TRBJ2-3, with 7 bases that match TRBD1. The V segment lost 6 bases and the J segment 5 bases; nucleotides outside the gene matches: 8. Looked up from germline, CDR1 is SQVTM and CDR2 is ANQGSEA. The CDR3 has 13 amino acids. The CDR3 DNA follows: TGCAGCGTCGACAGGGAGTTTCAAGATACGCAGTATTTT. This codes for CSVDREFQDTQYF.

The CDR3 here is CASSLSNSHTQYF. The CDR3 nucleotides read TGTGCCAGCAGCCTATCTAACTCCCATACGCAGTATTTT. The V and J genes are TRBV27 and TRBJ2-3; D call uncertain. The CDR3 is 13 residues long. CDR1 MNHEY and CDR2 SMNVEV come from the germline V gene (reference sequence). Deletions cut 6 bases from V and 7 bases from J, with 14 bases between.

This sequence joins TRBV7-8 and TRBJ2-2; the match to TRBD2 covers 7 bases. The CDR3 extends over 14 amino acids. The V gene end was trimmed by 7 bases and the J gene end by 4 bases; junction bases not matched to a gene: 6. The germline V gene encodes CDR1 SGHVS and CDR2 FQNEAQ. The CDR3 loop reads CASNRGGSTGELFF. The CDR3 DNA sequence: TGTGCCAGCAATCGGGGCGGGAGCACCGGGGAGCTGTTTTTT.

The rearrangement uses TRBV7-2 and TRBJ1-2; 8 nucleotides agree with TRBD1. The V gene's germline CDR1 is SGHTA and CDR2 FQGNSA. The CDR3 is 15 amino acids. V lost 6 bases, J lost 7 bases, and 13 bases stayed unmatched. CDR3 DNA sequence: TGTGCCAGCAGACCAAGGACAGGGCCCATTGTTGGCTACACCTTC. Amino acid sequence: CASRPRTGPIVGYTF.